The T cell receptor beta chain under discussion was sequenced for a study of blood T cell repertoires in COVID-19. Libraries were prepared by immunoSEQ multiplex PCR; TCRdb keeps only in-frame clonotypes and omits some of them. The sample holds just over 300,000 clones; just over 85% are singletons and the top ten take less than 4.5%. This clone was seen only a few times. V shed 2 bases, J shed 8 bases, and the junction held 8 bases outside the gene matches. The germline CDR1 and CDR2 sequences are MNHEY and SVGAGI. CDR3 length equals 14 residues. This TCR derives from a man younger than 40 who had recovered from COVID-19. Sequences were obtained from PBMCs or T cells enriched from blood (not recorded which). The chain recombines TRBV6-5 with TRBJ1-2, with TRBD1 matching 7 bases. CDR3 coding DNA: TGTGCCAGCAGTTACGCGGGACAGTTCGGGGGCTACACCTTC. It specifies CASSYAGQFGGYTF.